Presented here are 11 T cell receptor beta chains from one specimen sequenced in a study of regulatory T cells in long-lasting Graves disease. Time point described: persistent/refractory GD, antithyroid drugs over 5 years with positive TRAb. Making the TCR library involved RNA that had been extracted from PBMCs. Relying on iRepertoire HTBI primers and Arm-PCR of CDR3 regions, the team built TCR beta libraries. TCRdb called the multiplex PCR reads again in MiXCR, with one record for every CDR3 protein. Of over 350,000 distinct CDR3 sequences in the sample, about a fifth were seen once. The sample consisted of peripheral blood mononuclear cells (PBMCs), taken when the disease was refractory, from a patient treated with antithyroid drugs. Every receptor here comes from a female donor with Graves disease.

In this sample, this clonotype turned up many times. This rearrangement joins TRBV12-3 or TRBV12-4 to TRBJ1-3; D gene unclear. V dropped 4 bases and J dropped 0 bases, with 10 bases sitting between them. This CDR3 has 15 residues. DNA of the CDR3: TGTGCCAGCAGTTCTCTGCAGGTCTCTGGAAACACCATATATTTT. Translating gives CASSSLQVSGNTIYF.

The sample holds many counts of this clonotype. The V and J genes are TRBV27 and TRBJ1-1; a possible D gene is TRBD1 (5 bases). The V gene lost 2 bases and the J gene lost 0 bases, with 19 bases spanning the gap. The germline CDR1 and CDR2 sequences are MNHEY and SMNVEV (reference sequence). The CDR3 has 18 residues. CDR3 sequence (DNA): TGTGCCAGCAGTTTAAGGGCCCTCCAGGGAGGGTTGAACACTGAAGCTTTCTTT. The encoded protein is CASSLRALQGGLNTEAFF.

The sample holds a few counts of this clonotype. The chain couples TRBV7-8 to TRBJ1-1; 9 nucleotides agree with TRBD1. V shed 5 bases, J shed 10 bases, and the junction held 8 bases outside the gene matches. This CDR3 comprises 13 residues. CDR1 is SGHVS and CDR2 is FQNEAQ in the germline V gene. The CDR3 here is CASSRTGEGGAFF. CDR3 nucleotides: TGTGCCAGCAGCCGGACAGGGGAAGGGGGAGCTTTCTTT.

This clonotype was observed at least ten times. The chain uses TRBV12-3 or TRBV12-4 and TRBJ1-1, with D tentatively TRBD1 (5 bases). Trimming took off 3 bases at V and 3 bases at J, with 8 bases between the two ends. The CDR3 is made up of 13 amino acids. Here the CDR3 DNA reads TGTGCCAGCAGTTTCGGGACTTACACTGAAGCTTTCTTT. Protein product: CASSFGTYTEAFF.

This clonotype was seen ten or more times. The chain links TRBV12-3 or TRBV12-4 to TRBJ2-7, with TRBD1 identical over 10 bases. The J segment lost 6 bases and the V segment lost 6 bases, leaving 5 bases of the junction unmatched. The CDR3 contains 13 residues. The CDR3 protein is CASSPGQGREQYF. CDR3 in DNA: TGTGCCAGCAGCCCGGGACAGGGGCGCGAGCAGTACTTC.

This clonotype was seen at least ten times. The chain is built from TRBV5-1 and TRBJ1-5, with D possibly matching TRBD1 (5 bases). This CDR3 has 14 amino acids. CDR1 and CDR2 from the germline V gene are SGHRS and YFSETQ. Trimming stripped 3 bases from V and 5 bases from J, with 12 bases between. This CDR3 reads CASSSGGRDQPQHF. In DNA form, the CDR3 reads TGCGCCAGCAGCTCTGGGGGTCGCGATCAGCCCCAGCATTTT.

The chain recombines TRBV19 with TRBJ2-4; TRBD1 matches at 8 bases. In germline, CDR1 is LNHDA, CDR2 SQIVND (reference sequence). Losses at the gene ends were 7 bases for V and 10 bases for J; bases not matched to a gene: 9. CDR3 length: 13 amino acids. CDR3: CASTLDRGRIQYF. As DNA, the CDR3 is TGTGCCAGTACCCTTGACAGGGGTCGGATTCAGTACTTC.

In its sample, this clonotype was seen once. The junction departs from germline at one end; a sequencing error may be responsible. This chain joins TRBV5-5 and TRBJ2-3, with D perhaps TRBD1 or TRBD2 (5 bases each). The V gene's germline CDR1 is SGHKS and CDR2 YYEKEE (reference sequence). The CDR3 loop spans 14 amino acids. In nucleotides, the CDR3 is TGCGCCAGCAGCCCGGGACCGGCCTCGGATACGCAGTATTTT. Translation: CASSPGPASDTQYF. Full variable domain (missing parts from reference TRBV5-5 and TRBJ2-3): DAGVTQSPTHLIKTRGQQVTLRCSPISGHKSVSWYQQVLGQGPQFIFQYYEKEERGRGNFPDRFSARQFPNYSSELNVNALLLGDSALYLCASSPGPASDTQYFGPGTRLTVL.

This clonotype was seen a handful of times. The chain couples TRBV18 to TRBJ1-1, with D possibly TRBD1 on 6 matching bases. Per the germline V gene, CDR1 is KGHSH and CDR2 is LQKENI. The V end lost 0 bases, the J end lost 4 bases, and 12 bases lay between the germline ends. The CDR3 is made up of 15 amino acids. The CDR3 nucleotides are TGTGCCAGCTCACCACCGGGGACATTAGGCACTGAAGCTTTCTTT. This translates into CASSPPGTLGTEAFF.

This clonotype has just a few counts. V gene TRBV4-3 combines with J gene TRBJ2-7; D ambiguous. V was clipped by 3 bases and J by 3 bases, with 12 bases between them. Germline CDR1 reads LGHNA; CDR2 reads YSLEER. The CDR3 is 14 residues long. The CDR3 sequence: CASSQSRWDYEQYF. CDR3 nucleotide sequence: TGCGCCAGCAGCCAGTCCAGGTGGGACTACGAGCAGTACTTC.

The V call is TRBV29-1, the J call TRBJ2-5; D is perhaps TRBD2 (7 bases). The J call could be wrong; TRBJ2-1 is a better fit for the DNA end. This CDR3 spans 14 amino acids. The V gene's germline CDR1 is SQVTM and CDR2 ANQGSEA. The CDR3 spells CSAQGGGVHNEQFF. CDR3 DNA sequence: TGCAGCGCACAAGGGGGGGGCGTCCACAATGAGCAGTTCTTC.